The 11 T cell receptor beta chains in this list originate from one sample, sequenced in a study of beta chain features in type 1 diabetes. Findings of the study overall: Moderate yet significant TCRB CDR3 shortening was seen in Type 1 diabetes patients in all four CD4+ subsets.

Reverse transcription of all isolated RNA meant that expressed TCRB transcripts were sequenced. Libraries were prepared by immunoSEQ multiplex PCR; TCRdb keeps only in-frame clonotypes and omits some of them. The table shows some 360,000 clones, with 8% to 10% occurring only once. Their specific antigens are unknown. Sample: central memory CD4+ T cells from blood. These receptors were taken from a man younger than 40 with type 1 diabetes.

A word on this clone: The junction differs from germline at one of its ends, possibly a read error. The sample carries other DNA sequences with the same CDR3. This chain links TRBV7-9 with TRBJ1-2, with D unclear. CDR1 is SEHNR and CDR2 is FQNEAQ in the germline V gene (reference sequence). This CDR3 has 14 amino acids. This CDR3 is CASSFSDTNYGYTF. CDR3 nucleotides: TGCGCCAGCAGCTTTAGTGACACTAACTATGGCTACACCTTC.

As to this clone: Other DNA sequences in the same sample also yield this CDR3. The V call is TRBV28, the J call TRBJ1-2; TRBD1 aligns across 8 bases. The V gene's germline CDR1 is MDHEN and CDR2 SYDVKM. This CDR3 region has 13 residues. The J segment lost 4 bases and the V segment lost 8 bases, leaving 6 bases of the junction unmatched. For the CDR3, the DNA is TGTGCCAGCTCCCCTGGGACAGGCTATGGCTACACCTTC. Amino acid sequence: CASSPGTGYGYTF.

The rearrangement links TRBV4-2 to TRBJ2-3; D ambiguous. V was shortened by 4 bases and J by 2 bases, with 10 bases between the two germline ends. The CDR3 loop spans 14 amino acids. Germline V gene lookup returns CDR1 LGHNA and CDR2 YNFKEQ. CDR3 in DNA: TGTGCCAGCAGCCCTCGCCCCTTCACAGATACGCAGTATTTT. It specifies CASSPRPFTDTQYF.

The table lists this clone with a few counts. This chain joins TRBV11-2 and TRBJ2-2, with TRBD1 matching 9 bases. CDR1 and CDR2 from the germline V gene are SGHAT and FQNNGV. Trimming cost V 0 bases and J 0 bases; bases outside gene matches: 11. CDR3 length: 20 amino acids. CDR3 DNA: TGTGCCAGCAGCTTAGAAAGGAGACAGGGGGTACTCGCGAACACCGGGGAGCTGTTTTTT. Translating gives CASSLERRQGVLANTGELFF.

This clone was seen a few times. The CDR3 coding sequence is TGCAGCGTAATTGCCTCAGGGGGGAGCACAGATACGCAGTATTTT. This gives the protein CSVIASGGSTDTQYF. The V call is TRBV29-1, the J call TRBJ2-3; tentatively, D is TRBD1 (7 bases). This CDR3 is 15 amino acids long. Looked up from germline, CDR1 is SQVTM and CDR2 is ANQGSEA. Trimming removed 6 bases from V and 0 bases from J, with 16 bases in between.

This clone occurred a few times. The chain recombines TRBV10-3 with TRBJ1-5; 9 nucleotides agree with TRBD1. Trimming took 11 bases from V and 7 from J; bases not matched to a gene: 6. Germline V gene sequence: CDR1 ENHRY, CDR2 SYGVKD. There are 12 residues in the CDR3. For the CDR3, the DNA is TGTGCCGCACAGGGGGCCGGGCAGCCCCAGCATTTT. It translates to CAAQGAGQPQHF.

The rearrangement uses TRBV7-9 and TRBJ2-5, with 7 bases matching TRBD2. The junction had 3 bases not matched to a gene; V was cut back by 5 bases and J by 3 bases. CDR1 is SEHNR, CDR2 FQNEAQ, per germline (reference sequence). There are 13 residues in the CDR3. The CDR3 sequence: CASSIGTKETQYF. CDR3 bases: TGTGCCAGCAGCATCGGGACTAAAGAGACCCAGTACTTC.

As to this clone: A read error is the likely source, as a far larger clone sits one nucleotide away. The J gene is TRBJ2-1, the V gene TRBV4-2; tentative D call: TRBD2 (6 bases). Deletions cut 4 bases from V and 9 bases from J, with 10 bases between. This CDR3 has 12 amino acids. Germline V CDR1 and CDR2: LGHNA, YNFKEQ. CDR3 residues: CASSPRRGEQFF. In nucleotides, the CDR3 is TGTGCCAGCAGCCCCAGGAGGGGTGAGCAGTTCTTC.

This chain uses TRBV4-3 with TRBJ2-7; D uncertain. The V gene's germline CDR1 is LGHNA and CDR2 YSLEER. V lost 1 base, J lost 6 bases, and 13 bases lay in between. CDR3 length: 14 residues. The CDR3 DNA reads TGCGCCAGCAGCCAAGGCCATCCGGGTAGCGAGCAGTACTTC. The encoded protein is CASSQGHPGSEQYF.

V gene TRBV5-6 combines with J gene TRBJ1-2; D may be TRBD1 (6 bases). The length of the CDR3 is 15 residues. CDR1 is SGHDT and CDR2 is YYEEEE in the germline V gene. With 2 bases removed from V and 4 bases from J, the gap between germline ends came to 15 bases. In DNA form, the CDR3 reads TGTGCCAGCAGCTTTCGGGGGGCGACCTTCTATGGCTACACCTTC. Translated, it gives CASSFRGATFYGYTF.

J is TRBJ2-5 and V is TRBV30; D call uncertain. The V gene's germline CDR1 is GTSNPN and CDR2 SVGIG (reference sequence). V lost 3 bases and J 1 base, leaving 9 bases between the germline ends. The CDR3 sequence is 13 residues long. This chain's CDR3 is CAWSGTVQETQYF. The CDR3 DNA is TGTGCCTGGAGCGGAACAGTCCAAGAGACCCAGTACTTC.